The clone carrying this T cell receptor (beta chain) was detected a few times. V dropped 0 bases and J dropped 2; count of bases not matched to a gene: 5. The V gene's germline CDR1 is DFQATT and CDR2 SNEGSKA (reference sequence). The CDR3 length is 15 residues. TCRdb ran MiXCR on the RT-PCR reads and lists one entry per CDR3 protein. The table shows 150,000 to 200,000 distinct CDR3 sequences, with about an eighth occurring only once. The data derive from a study of response to subunit inactivated influenza vaccine. These data also formed part of another study, on T cells expressing NK-cell markers. From that second work: The authors made TCR beta cDNA libraries by 5'RACE template switching. This switching added a universal primer site and UMIs. All TCR beta repertoires analysed originated from sorted CD3+CD56+NKG2C+, CD3+CD56+NKG2C- and CD3+CD56-NKG2C+ T cells. Sorting was restricted to alpha-beta TCR T cells by an anti-gamma-delta TCR antibody in several experiments. Leadership of the CD3+CD56-NKG2C+ fraction also belonged to these clonotypes in a handful of donors. HCMV specificity was not established for the expanded NKG2C+ T cell clones.

This clonotype was obtained from a man aged 50 or older who received an inactivated influenza vaccine. The chain carries TRBV20-1 and TRBJ2-3; 7 bases are a match to TRBD1. The material was CD8+ T cells sorted from PBMCs, obtained 12 days after vaccination. CDR3 protein: CSARDLEGATDTQYF. The DNA for the CDR3 is TGCAGTGCTAGAGATCTCGAGGGGGCCACAGATACGCAGTATTTT.